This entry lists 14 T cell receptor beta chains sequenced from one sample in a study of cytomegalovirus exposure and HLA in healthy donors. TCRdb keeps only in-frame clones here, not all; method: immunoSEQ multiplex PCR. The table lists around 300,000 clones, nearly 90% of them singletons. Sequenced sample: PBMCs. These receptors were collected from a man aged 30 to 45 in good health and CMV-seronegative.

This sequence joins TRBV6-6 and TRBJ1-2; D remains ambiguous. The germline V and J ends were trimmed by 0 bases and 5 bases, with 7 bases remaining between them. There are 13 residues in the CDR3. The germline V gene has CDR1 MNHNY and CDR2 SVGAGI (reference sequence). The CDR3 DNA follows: TGTGCCAGCAGTTACTCGAACGGGTATGGCTACACCTTC. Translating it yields CASSYSNGYGYTF.

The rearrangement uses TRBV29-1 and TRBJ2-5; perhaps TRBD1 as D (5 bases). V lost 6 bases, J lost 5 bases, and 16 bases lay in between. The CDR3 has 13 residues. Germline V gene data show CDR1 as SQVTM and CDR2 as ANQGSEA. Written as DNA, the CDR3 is TGCAGCGTGGCCAAACACTCAGGGGAGACCCAGTACTTC. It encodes CSVAKHSGETQYF.

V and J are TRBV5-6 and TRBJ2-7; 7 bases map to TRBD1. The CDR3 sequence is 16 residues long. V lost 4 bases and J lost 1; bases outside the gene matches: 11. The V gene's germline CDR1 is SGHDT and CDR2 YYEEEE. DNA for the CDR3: TGTGCCAGCAGCCCTGGTGGAGGACAGGTATCCTACGAGCAGTACTTC. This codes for CASSPGGGQVSYEQYF.

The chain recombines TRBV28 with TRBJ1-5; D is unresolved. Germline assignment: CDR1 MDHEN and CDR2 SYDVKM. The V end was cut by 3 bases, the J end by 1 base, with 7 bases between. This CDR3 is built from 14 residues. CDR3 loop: CASSLRLSNQPQHF. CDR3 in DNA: TGTGCCAGCAGTTTGAGACTGAGCAATCAGCCCCAGCATTTT.

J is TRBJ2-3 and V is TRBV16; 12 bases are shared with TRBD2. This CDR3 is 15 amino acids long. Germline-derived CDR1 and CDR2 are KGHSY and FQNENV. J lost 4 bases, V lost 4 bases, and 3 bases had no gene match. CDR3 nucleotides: TGTGCCAGCAGCCCGAGGACTAGCGGGGCAGATACGCAGTATTTT. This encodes CASSPRTSGADTQYF. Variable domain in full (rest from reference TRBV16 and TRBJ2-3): GEEVAQTPKHLVRGEGQKAKLYCAPIKGHSYVFWYQQVLKNEFKFLISFQNENVFDETGMPKERFSAKCLPNSPCSLEIQATKLEDSAVYFCASSPRTSGADTQYFGPGTRLTVL.

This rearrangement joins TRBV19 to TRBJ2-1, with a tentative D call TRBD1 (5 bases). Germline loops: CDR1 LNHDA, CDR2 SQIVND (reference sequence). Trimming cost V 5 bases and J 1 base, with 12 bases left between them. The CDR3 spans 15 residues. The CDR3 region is CASSSTVNSYNEQFF. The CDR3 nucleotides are TGTGCCAGTAGTTCGACAGTCAATTCCTACAATGAGCAGTTCTTC.

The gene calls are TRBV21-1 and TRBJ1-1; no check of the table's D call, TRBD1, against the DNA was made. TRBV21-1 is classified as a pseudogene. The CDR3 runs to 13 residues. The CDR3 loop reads CASRAVENTEAFF. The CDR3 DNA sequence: TGTGCCAGCAGGGCAGTCGAGAACACTGAAGCTTTCTTT.

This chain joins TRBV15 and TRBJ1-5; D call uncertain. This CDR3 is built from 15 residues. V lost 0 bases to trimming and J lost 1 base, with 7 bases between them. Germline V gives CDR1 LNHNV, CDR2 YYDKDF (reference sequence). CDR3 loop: CATSRDLGSNQPQHF. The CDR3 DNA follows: TGTGCCACCAGCAGAGATCTGGGCAGCAATCAGCCCCAGCATTTT.

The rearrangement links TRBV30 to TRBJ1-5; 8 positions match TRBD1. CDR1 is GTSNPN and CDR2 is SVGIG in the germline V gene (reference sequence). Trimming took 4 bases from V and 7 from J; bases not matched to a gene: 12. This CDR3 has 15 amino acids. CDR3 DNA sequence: TGTGCCTGGAATTTAGCCGGGACAGGAGGGCAGCCCCAGCATTTT. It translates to CAWNLAGTGGQPQHF.

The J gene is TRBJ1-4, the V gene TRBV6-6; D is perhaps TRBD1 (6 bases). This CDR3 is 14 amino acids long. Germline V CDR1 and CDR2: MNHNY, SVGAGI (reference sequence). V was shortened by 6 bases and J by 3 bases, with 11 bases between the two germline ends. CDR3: CASRRTASNEKLFF. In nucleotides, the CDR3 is TGTGCCAGCAGGCGGACAGCCTCTAATGAAAAACTGTTTTTT.

The CDR3 bases are TGTGCCAGCAGCTTCCCGTCTAACTATGGCTACACCTTC. Translating gives CASSFPSNYGYTF. This chain uses TRBV7-2 with TRBJ1-2; no reliable D call. V was clipped by 3 bases and J by 0 bases, with 5 bases between them. The CDR3 totals 13 residues. The germline CDR1 and CDR2 sequences are SGHTA and FQGNSA.

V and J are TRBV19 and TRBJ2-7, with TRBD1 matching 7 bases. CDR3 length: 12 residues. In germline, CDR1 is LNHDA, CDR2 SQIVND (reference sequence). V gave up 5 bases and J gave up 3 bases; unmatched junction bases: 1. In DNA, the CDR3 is TGTGCCAGTAGTGACAGGGACTACGAGCAGTACTTC. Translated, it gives CASSDRDYEQYF.

This CDR3 reads CATSKVTGGSYNSPLHF. Written as DNA, the CDR3 is TGTGCCACCAGCAAAGTAACAGGGGGCTCCTATAATTCACCCCTCCACTTT. This chain joins TRBV15 and TRBJ1-6; 8 positions match TRBD1. The length of the CDR3 is 17 residues. CDR1 and CDR2 (germline): LNHNV, YYDKDF (reference sequence). Trimming at V came to 4 bases and at J to 0 bases, leaving 5 bases not matched to a gene.

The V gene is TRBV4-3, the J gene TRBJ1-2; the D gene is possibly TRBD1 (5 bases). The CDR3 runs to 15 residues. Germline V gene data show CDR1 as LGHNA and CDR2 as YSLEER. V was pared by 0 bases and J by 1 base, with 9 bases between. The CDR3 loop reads CASSQDQGYNYGYTF. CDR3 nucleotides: TGCGCCAGCAGCCAAGACCAGGGTTATAACTATGGCTACACCTTC.